This T cell receptor beta chain is from a study of T cell responses to AZD1222 COVID-19 vaccine. Regarding the study as a whole: The study sampled repertoires only after the peak T cell response.

This clone has more than one count but fewer than ten. The antigen remains unidentified. There are 13 residues in the CDR3. The V gene's germline CDR1 is SQVTM and CDR2 ANQGSEA. The V and J ends lost 4 bases and 6 bases respectively, with 13 bases between them. The repertoire was sequenced with immunoSEQ multiplex PCR; TCRdb's copy has only in-frame clones and lacks some. The sample includes around 100,000 clones, roughly four fifths of them seen just once. The origin of this receptor is an adult in good health. The sequencing used peripheral blood, collected on day 0 of AZD1222 vaccination. The rearrangement joins TRBV29-1 to TRBJ1-5; D perhaps matches TRBD1 (5 bases). In DNA form, the CDR3 reads TGCAGCGTTGTGGTGACAGTTGGTCAGCCCCAGCATTTT. Amino acids: CSVVVTVGQPQHF.